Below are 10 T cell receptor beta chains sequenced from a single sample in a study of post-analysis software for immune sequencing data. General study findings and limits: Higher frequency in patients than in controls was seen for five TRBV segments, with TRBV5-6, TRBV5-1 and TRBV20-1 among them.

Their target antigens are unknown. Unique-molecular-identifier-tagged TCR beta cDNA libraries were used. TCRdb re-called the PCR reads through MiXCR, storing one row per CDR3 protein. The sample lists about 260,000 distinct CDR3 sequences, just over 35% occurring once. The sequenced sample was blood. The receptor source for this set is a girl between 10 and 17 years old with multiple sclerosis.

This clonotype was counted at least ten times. DNA of the CDR3: TGCAGCGTTGCGCCGACAGCAAACACTGAAGCTTTCTTT. The encoded protein is CSVAPTANTEAFF. V and J are TRBV29-1 and TRBJ1-1; D possibly corresponds to TRBD1 (5 bases). The CDR3 has 13 amino acids. Per the germline V gene, CDR1 is SQVTM and CDR2 is ANQGSEA. The V end was cut by 4 bases, the J end by 2 bases, with 11 bases between.

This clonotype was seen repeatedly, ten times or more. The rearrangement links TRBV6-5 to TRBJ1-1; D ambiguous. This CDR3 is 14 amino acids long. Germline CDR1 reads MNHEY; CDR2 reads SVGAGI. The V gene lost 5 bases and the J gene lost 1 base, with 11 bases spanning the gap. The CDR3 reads CASSVRAGNTEAFF. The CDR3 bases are TGTGCCAGCAGTGTTCGGGCCGGGAACACTGAAGCTTTCTTT.

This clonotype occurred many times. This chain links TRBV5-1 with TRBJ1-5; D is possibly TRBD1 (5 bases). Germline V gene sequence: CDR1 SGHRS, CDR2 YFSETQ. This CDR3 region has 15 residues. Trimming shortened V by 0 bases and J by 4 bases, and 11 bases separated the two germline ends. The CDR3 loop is CASSLGDAGNQPQHF. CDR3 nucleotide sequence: TGCGCCAGCAGCTTGGGGGACGCGGGGAATCAGCCCCAGCATTTT.

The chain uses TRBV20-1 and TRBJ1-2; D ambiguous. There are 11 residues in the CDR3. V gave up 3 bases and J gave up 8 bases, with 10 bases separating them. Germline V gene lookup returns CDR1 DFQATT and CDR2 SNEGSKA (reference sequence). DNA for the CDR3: TGCAGTGCTAGCCGGGGAGAGGGCTACACCTTC. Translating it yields CSASRGEGYTF.

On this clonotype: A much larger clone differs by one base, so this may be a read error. CDR3 in DNA: TGTGCCATCAGTGCCTCGGGGGGGACTTATGGCAACACCTTC. Encoded protein: CAISASGGTYGNTF. V gene TRBV10-3 combines with J gene TRBJ1-2, with D possibly matching TRBD1 (5 bases). Germline CDR1 ENHRY, CDR2 SYGVKD. The CDR3 covers 14 residues.

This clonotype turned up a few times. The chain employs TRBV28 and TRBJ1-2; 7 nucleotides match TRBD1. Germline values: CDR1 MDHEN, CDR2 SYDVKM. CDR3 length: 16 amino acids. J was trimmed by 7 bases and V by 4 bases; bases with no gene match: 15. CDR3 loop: CASSSGTVGSWGGYTF. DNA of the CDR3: TGTGCCAGCAGTTCCGGGACAGTTGGCTCGTGGGGTGGCTACACCTTC.

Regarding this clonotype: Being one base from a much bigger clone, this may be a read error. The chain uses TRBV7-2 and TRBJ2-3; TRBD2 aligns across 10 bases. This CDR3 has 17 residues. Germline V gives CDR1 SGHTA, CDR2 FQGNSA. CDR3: CAGSRDLSGGRRDTQYF. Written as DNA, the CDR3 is TGTGCCGGCAGCCGAGACCTTAGCGGGGGGCGTCGAGATACGCAGTATTTT.

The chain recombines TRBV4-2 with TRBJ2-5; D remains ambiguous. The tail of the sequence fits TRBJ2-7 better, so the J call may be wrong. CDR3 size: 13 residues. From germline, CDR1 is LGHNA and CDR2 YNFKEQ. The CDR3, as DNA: TGTGCCAGCAGCCAAGATCTAAGGGACGAGCAGTACTTC. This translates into CASSQDLRDEQYF.

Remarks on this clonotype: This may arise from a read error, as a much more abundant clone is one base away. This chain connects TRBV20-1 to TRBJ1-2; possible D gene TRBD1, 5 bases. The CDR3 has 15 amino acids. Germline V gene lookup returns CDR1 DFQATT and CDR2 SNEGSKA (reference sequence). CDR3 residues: CSVRTMAGPNYGYTF. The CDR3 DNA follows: TGCAGTGTTAGAACCATGGCAGGGCCTAACTATGGCTACACCTTC.

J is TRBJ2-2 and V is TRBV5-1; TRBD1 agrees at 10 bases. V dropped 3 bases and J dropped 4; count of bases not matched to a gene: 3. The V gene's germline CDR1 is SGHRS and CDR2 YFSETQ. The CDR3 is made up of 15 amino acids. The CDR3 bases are TGCGCCAGCAGCTCGGGACAGGGGAGCACCGGGGAGCTGTTTTTT. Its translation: CASSSGQGSTGELFF. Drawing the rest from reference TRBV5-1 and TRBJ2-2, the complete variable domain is KAGVTQTPRYLIKTRGQQVTLSCSPISGHRSVSWYQQTPGQGLQFLFEYFSETQRNKGNFPGRFSGRQFSNSRSEMNVSTLELGDSALYLCASSSGQGSTGELFFGEGSRLTVL.